This T cell receptor beta chain was identified in a study of circulating CD8 cells and anti-PD-1 response in melanoma. About the study: Non-responders showed stable or progressive disease; responders showed complete or partial response.

Between the trimmed V and J ends, which lost 1 base and 5 bases, there was a span of 11 bases. The CDR3 loop spans 14 amino acids. Germline V gene sequence: CDR1 LGHNT, CDR2 FRNRAP. TCR libraries were prepared from roughly 14 ng of total RNA with the QIAseq Immune Repertoire TCR panel. TCRdb used MiXCR to reprocess the reads, holding one entry per CDR3 protein. The table includes some 2,000 distinct CDR3 sequences, under 8% detected once. From live CD3+CD8+TCRalphabeta+ cells, four PD-1 and/or TIGIT subsets were sorted. In its sample, this clonotype ranks as medium-sized. The chain joins TRBV12-5 to TRBJ1-1, with a weak D call TRBD1 (6 bases). The sequence was collected from a human donor with melanoma. The input for sequencing was CD8+ T cells from PBMCs, taken at baseline or after one month of anti-PD-1 therapy (not recorded which). The CDR3, as DNA: TGTGCTAGTGGTTTGGGTGGGGGGCTGACTGAAGCTTTCTTT. It specifies CASGLGGGLTEAFF.